This entry lists 9 T cell receptor beta chains sequenced from one sample in a study of T cells in Graves' hyperthyroidism and ophthalmopathy. The TCR beta CDR3 regions underwent amplification using RNA transcripts as the source. The TCR CDR3 first-round RT-PCR relied on the HTBI primer set. TCRdb re-analysed the multiplex PCR reads in MiXCR, keeping a single row per CDR3 protein. Of about 770,000 distinct CDR3 sequences detected, under 20% appear once; the ten largest clones hold 16%. Sequencing was done on a sample of blood. These receptors all stem from a woman between 45 and 65 years old with Graves' hyperthyroidism that later progressed to Graves' ophthalmopathy.

This chain connects TRBV4-1 to TRBJ1-2, with D perhaps TRBD1 (5 bases). The V gene's germline CDR1 is MGHRA and CDR2 YSYEKL. CDR3 length: 15 residues. Deletions cut 0 bases from V and 4 bases from J, with 12 bases between. CDR3 bases: TGCGCCAGCAGCCAAGAATCCAGGGAGGGCTATGGCTACACCTTC. It is translated as CASSQESREGYGYTF.

This clonotype was observed many times. The rearrangement links TRBV18 to TRBJ2-7; a possible D gene is TRBD1 (6 bases). V dropped 2 bases and J dropped 2 bases, with 10 bases sitting between them. From germline, CDR1 is KGHSH and CDR2 LQKENI. There are 14 residues in the CDR3. The CDR3 loop reads CASSPTRDTYEQYF. CDR3 nucleotide sequence: TGTGCCAGCTCACCAACCCGGGACACCTACGAGCAGTACTTC.

This chain links TRBV15 with TRBJ1-6; D not certain. The V gene lost 0 bases and the J gene lost 10 bases, with 13 bases spanning the gap. The CDR3 spans 15 residues. From germline, CDR1 is LNHNV and CDR2 YYDKDF (reference sequence). The CDR3 sequence: CATSRDSSRESPLHF. The CDR3 bases are TGTGCCACCAGCAGAGACTCCTCCCGGGAGTCACCCCTCCACTTT. Together with reference TRBV15 and TRBJ1-6, the CDR3 gives the full variable domain: DAMVIQNPRYQVTQFGKPVTLSCSQTLNHNVMYWYQQKSSQAPKLLFHYYDKDFNNEADTPDNFQSRRPNTSFCFLDIRSPGLGDTAMYLCATSRDSSRESPLHFGNGTRLTVT.

This clonotype was seen ten or more times. The chain carries TRBV7-3 and TRBJ2-1; 7 bases match TRBD2. Per the germline V gene, CDR1 is SGHTA and CDR2 is FQGTGA. The CDR3 runs 14 residues. Unmatched junction bases numbered 8, after V lost 6 bases and J lost 6 bases. CDR3 sequence (DNA): TGTGCCAGCAGTACCTGGGGGGGGGGCAATGAGCAGTTCTTC. Translated, it gives CASSTWGGGNEQFF.

This clonotype was found a few times. The chain uses TRBV9 and TRBJ1-1, with unresolved D. Germline CDR1 SGDLS, CDR2 YYNGEE. V was cut by 4 bases and J by 7 bases, with 8 bases left in between. The CDR3 is 11 amino acids. The CDR3 nucleotides are TGTGCCAGCAGCATAGGAGATGAAGCTTTCTTT. Its translation: CASSIGDEAFF.

The chain uses TRBV11-2 and TRBJ2-2; D assignment may be TRBD1 or TRBD2 (6 bases each). The germline CDR1 and CDR2 sequences are SGHAT and FQNNGV. The CDR3 is made up of 16 amino acids. The V and J ends lost 7 bases and 2 bases respectively, with 17 bases between them. The CDR3 sequence: CASIYTGGPNTGELFF. CDR3 in DNA: TGTGCCAGCATCTATACTGGGGGGCCTAACACCGGGGAGCTGTTTTTT. Using reference TRBV11-2 and TRBJ2-2 for the parts outside the CDR3, the full variable domain is EAGVAQSPRYKIIEKRQSVAFWCNPISGHATLYWYQQILGQGPKLLIQFQNNGVVDDSQLPKDRFSAERLKGVDSTLKIQPAKLEDSAVYLCASIYTGGPNTGELFFGEGSRLTVL.

This clonotype was picked up a small number of times. V gene TRBV5-4 combines with J gene TRBJ2-3; D remains ambiguous. This CDR3 comprises 14 residues. From germline, CDR1 is SGHNT and CDR2 YYREEE (reference sequence). V was clipped by 0 bases and J by 2 bases, with 7 bases between them. The CDR3 DNA reads TGTGCCAGCAGCTTGGTATCGACCACAGATACGCAGTATTTT. It is translated as CASSLVSTTDTQYF.

This clonotype was seen more than once but under ten times. The rearrangement joins TRBV28 to TRBJ1-2, with D perhaps TRBD1 (5 bases). The germline V and J ends were trimmed by 5 bases and 7 bases, with 14 bases remaining between them. CDR1 and CDR2 from the germline V gene are MDHEN and SYDVKM. This CDR3 is built from 13 residues. The CDR3 DNA is TGTGCCAGCAGTCGCCTCGGGGCGACTGGCTACACCTTC. It translates to CASSRLGATGYTF.

This chain links TRBV20-1 with TRBJ2-2, with TRBD1 as a possible D gene (6 bases). CDR3 length: 17 amino acids. The V end lost 0 bases, the J end lost 3 bases, and 17 bases lay between the germline ends. CDR1 DFQATT and CDR2 SNEGSKA come from the germline V gene (reference sequence). For the CDR3, the DNA is TGCAGTGCTAGAGATAGCTCGGACAGTTTGTACACCGGGGAGCTGTTTTTT. As protein: CSARDSSDSLYTGELFF.